This T cell receptor beta chain was captured in a study of T-cell reconstitution after alpha-beta-depleted transplantation in children. The V gene's germline CDR1 is MDHEN and CDR2 SYDVKM. Trimming cost V 6 bases and J 2 bases, with 11 bases left between them. The CDR3 is made up of 15 amino acids. Construction of the TCRbeta library involved unique molecular identifiers. From the PCR reads, TCRdb called clonotypes with MiXCR, one entry per CDR3 protein. Of approximately 250,000 distinct CDR3 sequences listed, roughly a tenth are singletons. This clonotype was counted many times. The chain couples TRBV28 to TRBJ2-6, with D possibly matching TRBD1 (5 bases). The sample was PBMCs from the stem cell graft donor, taken from the stem cell graft. The TCR sequence derives from a human donor who donated a stem cell graft to a child with SCID. The chain's CDR3 is CASSPRATGANVLTF. The CDR3 DNA follows: TGTGCCAGCAGCCCCAGGGCTACTGGGGCCAACGTCCTGACTTTC.